A selection of T cell receptor beta chains follows, all from one sample in a study of post-analysis software for immune sequencing data. MiXCR was run by TCRdb on the PCR reads, yielding one entry per CDR3 protein. The repertoire consists of some 890,000 distinct CDR3 sequences, with roughly 50% occurring once and the leading ten covering 4% to 5.5%. The sequenced material came from blood. The origin of the receptors is a girl between 10 and 17 years old with multiple sclerosis. The CDR3 runs from the conserved cysteine through the conserved F or W. The D gene is left open where the match is weak. Part of the rows lack a size; the others show once, few, many or a class for expanded clones.

j_gene: TRBJ1-1
v_gene: TRBV29-1
d_gene: NA
abundance: NA
CDR3aa: CSASNGVSTEAFF
CDR3nt: TGCAGCGCCAGCAACGGGGTAAGCACTGAAGCTTTCTTT

j_gene: TRBJ2-5
v_gene: TRBV3-1
d_gene: NA
abundance: once
CDR3aa: CASSQDFTAQETQYF
CDR3nt: TGTGCCAGCAGCCAAGATTTTACAGCCCAAGAGACCCAGTACTTC

j_gene: TRBJ2-3
v_gene: TRBV7-9
d_gene: NA
abundance: NA
CDR3aa: CASSSVPSKQYF
CDR3nt: TGTGCCAGCAGCTCGGTTCCGTCTAAGCAGTATTTT

j_gene: TRBJ1-6
v_gene: TRBV5-1
d_gene: TRBD1
abundance: NA
CDR3aa: CASHDRENSPLHF
CDR3nt: TGCGCCAGCCACGACAGGGAAAATTCACCCCTCCACTTT

j_gene: TRBJ2-3
v_gene: TRBV6-5
d_gene: NA
abundance: NA
CDR3aa: CASRFVGIDTDTQYF
CDR3nt: TGTGCCAGCAGATTCGTCGGTATCGACACAGATACGCAGTATTTT

j_gene: TRBJ2-7
v_gene: TRBV20-1
d_gene: TRBD1
abundance: NA
CDR3aa: CSASKRGLHEQYF
CDR3nt: TGCAGTGCTAGTAAAAGGGGGCTTCACGAGCAGTACTTC

j_gene: TRBJ2-5
v_gene: TRBV7-9
d_gene: TRBD2
abundance: few
CDR3aa: CASSSLAGEETQYF
CDR3nt: TGTGCCAGCAGCTCACTAGCGGGGGAAGAGACCCAGTACTTC

j_gene: TRBJ2-7
v_gene: TRBV27
d_gene: TRBD2
abundance: NA
CDR3aa: CASSSTSGSIYEQYF
CDR3nt: TGTGCCAGCAGTTCCACTAGCGGGAGTATCTACGAGCAGTACTTC

j_gene: TRBJ2-1
v_gene: TRBV11-1
d_gene: TRBD2
abundance: NA
CDR3aa: CASSALVGAGAGEQFF
CDR3nt: TGTGCCAGCAGCGCCCTTGTCGGGGCGGGAGCCGGCGAGCAGTTCTTC

j_gene: TRBJ2-7
v_gene: TRBV20-1
d_gene: NA
abundance: NA
CDR3aa: CSARARQRSSYEQYF
CDR3nt: TGCAGTGCTAGAGCCCGACAGAGGAGCTCCTACGAGCAGTACTTC

j_gene: TRBJ2-7
v_gene: TRBV20-1
d_gene: NA
abundance: NA
CDR3aa: CSARGQGYEQDF
CDR3nt: TGCAGTGCTAGGGGGCAGGGCTACGAGCAGGACTTC

j_gene: TRBJ2-4
v_gene: TRBV5-1
d_gene: NA
abundance: NA
CDR3aa: CASSDLASNIQYF
CDR3nt: TGCGCCAGCAGCGACCTAGCCTCCAACATTCAGTACTTC

j_gene: TRBJ1-5
v_gene: TRBV12-3/TRBV12-4
d_gene: TRBD1
abundance: NA
CDR3aa: CASSRQGANQPQHF
CDR3nt: TGTGCCAGCAGCAGACAGGGGGCTAATCAGCCCCAGCATTTT

j_gene: TRBJ2-7
v_gene: TRBV20-1
d_gene: NA
abundance: NA
CDR3aa: CSARDAGAKNSYEQYF
CDR3nt: TGCAGTGCTAGAGACGCAGGGGCCAAAAACTCCTACGAGCAGTACTTC

j_gene: TRBJ2-1
v_gene: TRBV20-1
d_gene: TRBD2
abundance: once
CDR3aa: CSARDNFGTSRYNEQFF
CDR3nt: TGCAGTGCTAGAGATAACTTCGGGACTAGCAGATACAATGAGCAGTTCTTC

j_gene: TRBJ2-6
v_gene: TRBV9
d_gene: TRBD1
abundance: NA
CDR3aa: CASHRWGTGGTGANVLTF
CDR3nt: TGTGCTTCACACCGGTGGGGGACAGGGGGTACTGGGGCCAACGTCCTGACTTTC

j_gene: TRBJ1-2
v_gene: TRBV25-1
d_gene: TRBD1
abundance: few
CDR3aa: CASSENTRTGGAGGYTF
CDR3nt: TGTGCCAGCAGTGAAAATACGCGGACAGGGGGCGCGGGAGGCTACACCTTC

j_gene: TRBJ2-3
v_gene: TRBV2
d_gene: TRBD2
abundance: NA
CDR3aa: CASIRLAGVDTQYF
CDR3nt: TGTGCCAGCATAAGGCTAGCGGGAGTAGATACGCAGTATTTT

j_gene: TRBJ2-5
v_gene: TRBV4-2
d_gene: NA
abundance: NA
CDR3aa: CASSQMVLGPGETQYF
CDR3nt: TGTGCCAGCAGCCAGATGGTACTAGGGCCGGGAGAGACCCAGTACTTC

j_gene: TRBJ1-1
v_gene: TRBV7-2
d_gene: TRBD1
abundance: once
CDR3aa: CASSSRQGGTSEAFF
CDR3nt: TGTGCCAGCAGCTCCAGACAGGGGGGGACTTCTGAAGCTTTCTTT

j_gene: TRBJ2-3
v_gene: TRBV4-1
d_gene: TRBD1
abundance: NA
CDR3aa: CASSQDTGEWTNTQYF
CDR3nt: TGCGCCAGCAGCCAAGATACAGGGGAGTGGACAAATACGCAGTATTTT

j_gene: TRBJ2-1
v_gene: TRBV10-3
d_gene: NA
abundance: few
CDR3aa: CAISEARGAYNEQFF
CDR3nt: TGTGCCATCAGTGAGGCCAGGGGGGCTTACAATGAGCAGTTCTTC

j_gene: TRBJ2-2
v_gene: TRBV20-1
d_gene: TRBD2
abundance: NA
CDR3aa: CSATPSAGRTGELFF
CDR3nt: TGCAGTGCCACCCCCAGCGCCGGGAGGACCGGGGAGCTGTTTTTT

j_gene: TRBJ2-7
v_gene: TRBV20-1
d_gene: NA
abundance: NA
CDR3aa: CGAEPGTWSYEQYF
CDR3nt: TGCGGTGCTGAACCCGGGACTTGGTCCTACGAGCAGTACTTC

j_gene: TRBJ2-7
v_gene: TRBV15
d_gene: TRBD2
abundance: NA
CDR3aa: CATRRAGSSNEQYF
CDR3nt: TGTGCCACCAGGCGAGCGGGGAGTAGTAACGAGCAGTACTTC

j_gene: TRBJ2-3
v_gene: TRBV20-1
d_gene: NA
abundance: NA
CDR3aa: CSARPLGAASTDTQYF
CDR3nt: TGCAGTGCTAGGCCCCTAGGAGCGGCTAGCACAGATACGCAGTATTTT

j_gene: TRBJ2-7
v_gene: TRBV5-1
d_gene: NA
abundance: once
CDR3aa: CASSPGFPEQYF
CDR3nt: TGCGCCAGCAGTCCAGGCTTTCCCGAGCAGTACTTC

j_gene: TRBJ2-3
v_gene: TRBV20-1
d_gene: TRBD2
abundance: once
CDR3aa: CSVRDQGRGDTDTQYF
CDR3nt: TGCAGCGTTAGAGATCAAGGGCGGGGGGACACAGATACGCAGTATTTT

j_gene: TRBJ1-1
v_gene: TRBV20-1
d_gene: TRBD1
abundance: once
CDR3aa: CSASDREAFF
CDR3nt: TGCAGTGCTTCAGACAGGGAGGCTTTCTTT

j_gene: TRBJ1-2
v_gene: TRBV25-1
d_gene: TRBD1
abundance: NA
CDR3aa: CASSEKENRGDYGYTF
CDR3nt: TGTGCCAGCAGTGAAAAGGAGAACAGGGGTGACTATGGCTACACCTTC

j_gene: TRBJ1-5
v_gene: TRBV29-1
d_gene: NA
abundance: few
CDR3aa: CSVLFEGPNQPQHF
CDR3nt: TGCAGCGTTCTGTTCGAGGGGCCCAATCAGCCCCAGCATTTT

j_gene: TRBJ2-1
v_gene: TRBV5-1
d_gene: TRBD1
abundance: few
CDR3aa: CASSLEGTGNEQFF
CDR3nt: TGCGCCAGCAGCTTGGAAGGGACAGGCAATGAGCAGTTCTTC

j_gene: TRBJ1-5
v_gene: TRBV4-1
d_gene: TRBD1
abundance: NA
CDR3aa: CASSQDRGNSNQPQHF
CDR3nt: TGCGCCAGCAGCCAGGACAGGGGTAATAGCAATCAGCCCCAGCATTTT

j_gene: TRBJ2-1
v_gene: TRBV7-2
d_gene: NA
abundance: NA
CDR3aa: CASSSPNPDNEQFF
CDR3nt: TGTGCCAGCAGCTCCCCAAACCCTGACAATGAGCAGTTCTTC

j_gene: TRBJ2-7
v_gene: TRBV4-1
d_gene: TRBD2
abundance: few
CDR3aa: CASSRVSGLVGESYEQYF
CDR3nt: TGCGCCAGCAGCCGCGTCTCGGGACTAGTTGGGGAATCCTACGAGCAGTACTTC

j_gene: TRBJ1-2
v_gene: TRBV7-9
d_gene: NA
abundance: few
CDR3aa: CASSLVSPGGVYYGYTF
CDR3nt: TGTGCCAGCAGCTTAGTGTCACCGGGTGGGGTATACTATGGCTACACCTTC

j_gene: TRBJ1-1
v_gene: TRBV7-3
d_gene: TRBD1
abundance: NA
CDR3aa: CASSDRQGKAFF
CDR3nt: TGTGCCAGCAGCGACCGACAGGGGAAAGCTTTCTTT